This entry is about one T cell receptor (beta chain). This clonotype has a count of ten or more. Its antigen remains unidentified. No much larger clone is present one base from it, and per-base qualities are unavailable. This sample stems from a study of T cell repertoires in cytomegalovirus infection (dated by TCRdb to 2018 to 2020). In the study overall: Donor HLA type was relevant to the analysis, as public TCR beta signatures indicated carriage of CMV infection together with the matching HLA type.

Results and caveats for the whole study, not just this receptor: The ex vivo response was dominated by HLA-C-restricted CMV-specific TCR beta clonotypes, which also provided the single most frequent clonotype in two of eight donors. Carriers of CMV infection plus the relevant HLA type were discriminated by the cumulative frequency of public TCR beta family members in the study cohort and in an independent approximately 400-donor cohort.

Cut back by 4 bases and 5 bases, the V and J ends lie 14 bases apart. The CDR3 sequence holds 14 residues, the cysteine and phenylalanine included. Just the 42-base CDR3 DNA is kept, in frame starting at base 1. Sequences LNHDA (CDR1) and SQIVND (CDR2) are obtained from the germline V gene (reference sequence). Sequencer: Illumina HiSeq 1500. The raw public reads went through TCRdb reprocessing: fastp at Q25, MiXCR clone calling, in-frame beta chains kept. Here each entry gathers all rows of one CDR3 protein and keeps the most common genes and DNA. Here the sample has tens of thousands of distinct CDR3 sequences; over 3.5% occur a single time. The ten largest clones add up to around 22% of the sample.

This receptor chain uses TRBV19 and TRBJ1-2; TRBD1 is perhaps the D gene, given 5 matching bases. Material: PBMCs. The receptor comes from a human donor in good health (CMV status not recorded). Some clones in this sample may be carry-over from other donors' samples. The CDR3 is CASSTRTQPYGYTF. The DNA is as follows: TGTGCCAGTAGTACGAGGACACAACCATATGGCTACACCTTC.